This record covers a single T cell receptor beta chain. What it binds is unknown. This CDR3 is 14 amino acids long. Germline V gene data show CDR1 as SGHRS and CDR2 as YFSETQ. The germline V and J ends were trimmed by 4 bases and 0 bases, with 8 bases remaining between them. This entry belongs to a study of cytomegalovirus exposure and HLA in healthy donors. Primers for the PCR totalled 60 Vbeta and 13 Jbeta. In the original processing: About 12 million of about 88 million unique TCR beta chains were shared, per a later count. The table came from immunoSEQ multiplex PCR; TCRdb's copy has only in-frame clones and leaves some out. V and J calls and clone size are copied from that table; D and trimming were computed from the DNA. The table shows approximately 130,000 clones, with more than 80% occurring only once. Whole-study results and caveats: Later on, an analysis showed TCR association rates differing by HLA locus, with DRB1 the most and HLA-C the fewest. In vitro, a few CMV-associated chains proved specific for CMV antigens.

The sample was PBMCs. This TCR was recovered from a woman under 40 in good health and CMV-seropositive. The chain is built from TRBV5-1 and TRBJ2-1; D is unclear. CDR3 amino acids: CASSLESSYNEQFF. The CDR3 nucleotides read TGCGCCAGCAGCCTGGAGAGCTCCTACAATGAGCAGTTCTTC.